These T cell receptor beta chains were read from a single sample in a study of vaccination and CD4 T cells after COVID-19. Their antigens are not known. TCRdb called the PCR reads again in MiXCR, with one record for every CDR3 protein. Of a few thousand distinct CDR3 sequences in the sample, 68% were seen once. The sequencing input was CD4+ T cells from blood, cultured in vitro. These receptors originate from a human donor who had recovered from COVID-19. Each CDR3 is given with its conserved first and last residue. The D gene is left open where the match is weak. Where a row states a size, it is once, few, many or the class of an expanded clone; other rows omit it.

j_call | d_call | clone_size | v_call | cdr3_aa | cdr3_nt
TRBJ2-5 | TRBD2 | once | TRBV7-8 | CASSLRAGTSETQYF | TGTGCCAGCAGCTTAAGAGCCGGGACTAGCGAGACCCAGTACTTC
TRBJ2-7 | . | . | TRBV27 | CASSYRVGDEQYF | TGTGCCAGCAGTTACCGGGTCGGGGACGAGCAGTACTTC
TRBJ1-2 | . | few | TRBV3-1 | CASSQGDGRGGYGYTF | TGTGCCAGCAGCCAAGGGGACGGGCGGGGAGGCTATGGCTACACCTTC
TRBJ1-5 | . | few | TRBV7-2 | CASSLDSGYQPQHF | TGTGCCAGCAGCCTCGACAGCGGGTATCAGCCCCAGCATTTT
TRBJ1-2 | TRBD1 | . | TRBV6-1 | CASLPGGGNYGYTF | TGTGCCAGCTTGCCAGGGGGAGGCAACTATGGCTACACCTTC
TRBJ2-7 | . | few | TRBV6-1 | CASSLQGIPYEQYF | TGTGCCAGCAGTCTCCAGGGCATCCCCTACGAGCAGTACTTC
TRBJ1-2 | . | . | TRBV10-1 | CASSEFGYGYTF | TGCGCCAGCAGTGAGTTCGGCTATGGCTACACCTTC
TRBJ1-1 | . | . | TRBV6-1 | CASNQYQGGEAFF | TGTGCCAGCAATCAGTACCAGGGTGGTGAAGCTTTCTTT
TRBJ1-1 | TRBD1 | . | TRBV6-4 | CAAPGGGSNTEAFF | TGTGCCGCCCCAGGGGGGGGAAGTAACACTGAAGCTTTCTTT
TRBJ1-5 | . | . | TRBV24-1 | CATRESGGNQPQHF | TGTGCCACCAGAGAATCAGGGGGCAATCAGCCCCAGCATTTT
TRBJ1-1 | TRBD1 | . | TRBV20-1 | CSAPAWDRVPSAAEAFF | TGCAGTGCTCCCGCCTGGGACAGGGTCCCTAGCGCCGCTGAAGCTTTCTTT
TRBJ2-7 | TRBD1 | large | TRBV20-1 | CSATPVDRGNYEQYF | TGCAGTGCTACCCCGGTCGACAGGGGAAACTACGAGCAGTACTTC
TRBJ1-6 | TRBD1 | . | TRBV6-1 | CASSIDREGSPLHF | TGTGCCAGCAGTATTGACAGGGAAGGTTCACCCCTCCACTTT
TRBJ1-1 | . | . | TRBV7-3 | CASSSQGSGNTEAFF | TGTGCCAGCAGCTCTCAGGGGTCCGGGAACACTGAAGCTTTCTTT
TRBJ1-1 | . | . | TRBV6-1 | CASISQWQAFF | TGTGCCAGCATTTCGCAGTGGCAAGCTTTCTTT
TRBJ2-7 | . | . | TRBV5-6 | CASSLAWAQGWGEQYF | TGTGCCAGCAGCTTGGCCTGGGCACAGGGTTGGGGCGAGCAGTACTTC
TRBJ1-5 | TRBD1 | . | TRBV20-1 | CSARDGRTGGHQPQHF | TGCAGTGCTAGAGATGGGCGGACAGGGGGTCATCAGCCCCAGCATTTT
TRBJ1-6 | . | . | TRBV27 | CASSLIGGNSPLHF | TGTGCCAGCAGTTTAATAGGGGGGAATTCACCCCTCCACTTT
TRBJ1-6 | . | . | TRBV6-2/TRBV6-3 | CASSELRSPLHF | TGTGCCAGCAGTGAGTTGAGGTCACCCCTCCACTTT
TRBJ1-2 | . | . | TRBV10-1 | CASSESRGNYGYTF | TGCGCCAGCAGTGAGAGCAGGGGTAACTATGGCTACACCTTC
TRBJ1-2 | . | . | TRBV28 | CASSSEDGGVYGYTF | TGTGCCAGCAGTTCCGAGGATGGTGGGGTCTATGGCTACACCTTC
TRBJ1-1 | . | large | TRBV10-3 | CAISEMGTQEAFF | TGTGCCATCAGTGAGATGGGGACCCAAGAGGCTTTCTTT
TRBJ1-6 | . | . | TRBV7-8 | CASSFGSLEGSPLHF | TGTGCCAGCAGCTTTGGATCGCTCGAGGGCTCACCCCTCCACTTT
TRBJ1-2 | TRBD1 | few | TRBV20-1 | CSASGTGYGYTF | TGCAGTGCTAGCGGGACAGGGTATGGCTACACCTTC